This T cell receptor (beta chain) was sequenced in a study of cytomegalovirus exposure and HLA in healthy donors. A multiplex PCR was run with 60 Vbeta primers and 13 Jbeta primers. Sequencing used immunoSEQ multiplex PCR; TCRdb keeps in-frame clones, though not all of them. The repertoire has tens of thousands of clones, roughly 77% of them found once; the top ten carry 3.5% to 5%. The sequenced sample was PBMCs. The TCR originated in a man in his sixties in good health and CMV-seronegative.

The CDR3 DNA follows: TGTGCCAGCAGCTTAACAGGGGCCTATGGCTACACCTTC. It encodes CASSLTGAYGYTF. The chain carries TRBV7-2 and TRBJ1-2; the match to TRBD1 covers 7 bases. With 2 bases clipped from V and 4 bases from J, the junction kept 1 base outside the gene matches. Germline V gene lookup returns CDR1 SGHTA and CDR2 FQGNSA. The CDR3 contains 13 residues.